These T cell receptor beta chains were read from a single sample in a study of T cell repertoires in cytomegalovirus infection. Each CDR3 protein gets one entry after TCRdb re-called the reads with MiXCR. The sample lists about 300,000 distinct CDR3 sequences; roughly a tenth were seen once. The sequenced sample consisted of PBMCs. The receptors originated from a human donor in good health (CMV status not recorded). Some clones in this sample may be carry-over from other donors' samples. The CDR3 runs from the conserved cysteine through the conserved F or W. A D gene is named only where the DNA matches it firmly. Size tells how often a clone was seen (once, few, many) or the class of an expanded clone, and some rows leave it out.

v_call: TRBV7-9; d_call: .; cdr3_length: 15; j_call: TRBJ2-2; clone_size: many; cdr3_nt: TGTGCCAGCAGCCCGGGACTTAGGAACACCGGGGAGCTGTTTTTT; cdr3_aa: CASSPGLRNTGELFF
v_call: TRBV5-1; d_call: .; cdr3_length: 16; j_call: TRBJ2-6; clone_size: .; cdr3_nt: TGCGCCAGCAGCTTGCGGGGCGACTCTGGGGCCAACGTCCTGACTTTC; cdr3_aa: CASSLRGDSGANVLTF
v_call: TRBV7-2; d_call: .; cdr3_length: 10; j_call: TRBJ1-1; clone_size: many; cdr3_nt: TGTGCCAGCTGGGCAGCCCAAGCTTTCTTT; cdr3_aa: CASWAAQAFF
v_call: TRBV20-1; d_call: .; cdr3_length: 12; j_call: TRBJ2-1; clone_size: many; cdr3_nt: TGCAGTACCTTACTCTCCTACAATGAGCAGTTCTTC; cdr3_aa: CSTLLSYNEQFF
v_call: TRBV28; d_call: .; cdr3_length: 14; j_call: TRBJ1-6; clone_size: few; cdr3_nt: TGTGCCAGCAGTGGAGGGGGAGATGGTTCACCCCTCCACTTT; cdr3_aa: CASSGGGDGSPLHF
v_call: TRBV6-2/TRBV6-3; d_call: TRBD2; cdr3_length: 18; j_call: TRBJ2-5; clone_size: many; cdr3_nt: TGTGCCAGCCGTATCTCCCCCCCCGAGCGGGGGACCCAAGAGACCCAGTACTTC; cdr3_aa: CASRISPPERGTQETQYF
v_call: TRBV12-3/TRBV12-4; d_call: .; cdr3_length: 13; j_call: TRBJ2-1; clone_size: many; cdr3_nt: TGTGCCAGCGGGAAGTCTTCCTACAATGAGCAGTTCTTC; cdr3_aa: CASGKSSYNEQFF
v_call: TRBV29-1; d_call: .; cdr3_length: 13; j_call: TRBJ1-1; clone_size: few; cdr3_nt: TGCAGCGTTGGTCGGGGGCGAATGGCTGAAGCTTTCTTT; cdr3_aa: CSVGRGRMAEAFF
v_call: TRBV6-2/TRBV6-3; d_call: TRBD1; cdr3_length: 16; j_call: TRBJ2-1; clone_size: many; cdr3_nt: TGTGCCAGCAGTTACCCCGGGACAGGGCCCTACAATGAGCAGTTCTTC; cdr3_aa: CASSYPGTGPYNEQFF
v_call: TRBV9; d_call: TRBD2; cdr3_length: 17; j_call: TRBJ2-2; clone_size: .; cdr3_nt: TGTGCCAGCAGCCGACTAGCGGGGGGAATGAACACCGGGGAGCTGTTTTTT; cdr3_aa: CASSRLAGGMNTGELFF
v_call: TRBV19; d_call: .; cdr3_length: 15; j_call: TRBJ2-1; clone_size: many; cdr3_nt: TGTGCCAGTAGTCCACAGTTAGTCTCCTACAATGAGCAGTTCTTC; cdr3_aa: CASSPQLVSYNEQFF
v_call: TRBV7-2; d_call: .; cdr3_length: 13; j_call: TRBJ1-1; clone_size: many; cdr3_nt: TGTGCCAGCGATGAAACTAGGGGGACTGAAGCTTTCTTT; cdr3_aa: CASDETRGTEAFF
v_call: TRBV5-4; d_call: TRBD1; cdr3_length: 14; j_call: TRBJ1-1; clone_size: many; cdr3_nt: TGTGCCAGCAGCACAGGACAGGGAGACACTGAAGCTTTCTTT; cdr3_aa: CASSTGQGDTEAFF
v_call: TRBV2; d_call: TRBD1; cdr3_length: 15; j_call: TRBJ2-5; clone_size: many; cdr3_nt: TGTGCCAGCAGTGAGGGGACAGGGTCCGGGAGGACCCAGTACTTC; cdr3_aa: CASSEGTGSGRTQYF
v_call: TRBV11-3; d_call: .; cdr3_length: 16; j_call: TRBJ1-5; clone_size: many; cdr3_nt: TGTGCCAGCAGCCCCGGGACGGACTATAGCAATCAGCCCCAGCATTTT; cdr3_aa: CASSPGTDYSNQPQHF
v_call: TRBV20-1; d_call: .; cdr3_length: 13; j_call: TRBJ2-1; clone_size: few; cdr3_nt: TGCAGTGCTAGACATTCAGCCTACAATGAGCAGTTCTTC; cdr3_aa: CSARHSAYNEQFF
v_call: TRBV2; d_call: .; cdr3_length: 15; j_call: TRBJ1-2; clone_size: many; cdr3_nt: TGTGCCAGCAGTGAAGGGGGGCAGGGCGGCTATGGCTACACCTTC; cdr3_aa: CASSEGGQGGYGYTF
v_call: TRBV7-2; d_call: .; cdr3_length: 15; j_call: TRBJ1-4; clone_size: many; cdr3_nt: TGTGCCAGCAGCTTAAATAGCGGGAGGAATGAAAAACTGTTTTTT; cdr3_aa: CASSLNSGRNEKLFF
v_call: TRBV20-1; d_call: .; cdr3_length: 13; j_call: TRBJ2-1; clone_size: few; cdr3_nt: TGCAGTGCCCAACATGGGGGTTACAATGAGCAGTTCTTC; cdr3_aa: CSAQHGGYNEQFF
v_call: TRBV6-2/TRBV6-3; d_call: .; cdr3_length: 14; j_call: TRBJ2-3; clone_size: many; cdr3_nt: TGTGCCAGCAGTTACGGTGCGGGAATTGATACGCAGTATTTT; cdr3_aa: CASSYGAGIDTQYF
v_call: TRBV5-1; d_call: TRBD1; cdr3_length: 14; j_call: TRBJ1-1; clone_size: many; cdr3_nt: TGCGCCAGCAGGGCAGGGGGCTGGGACACTGAAGCTTTCTTT; cdr3_aa: CASRAGGWDTEAFF
v_call: TRBV7-9; d_call: .; cdr3_length: 16; j_call: TRBJ2-2; clone_size: many; cdr3_nt: TGTGCCAGCAGATTCCTAGCTGACGCGAACACCGGGGAGCTGTTTTTT; cdr3_aa: CASRFLADANTGELFF
v_call: TRBV20-1; d_call: .; cdr3_length: 15; j_call: TRBJ2-1; clone_size: few; cdr3_nt: TGCAGTGCTAGTAGTGGGCTAGCGACGGTCAATGAGCAGTTCTTC; cdr3_aa: CSASSGLATVNEQFF
v_call: TRBV6-5; d_call: .; cdr3_length: 16; j_call: TRBJ1-4; clone_size: many; cdr3_nt: TGTGCCAGCAGTTCCTTCGACGGATCAACTAATGAAAAACTGTTTTTT; cdr3_aa: CASSSFDGSTNEKLFF
v_call: TRBV3-1; d_call: .; cdr3_length: 13; j_call: TRBJ1-2; clone_size: few; cdr3_nt: TGTGCCAGCAGCCCTTACCCTGACTATGGCTACACCTTC; cdr3_aa: CASSPYPDYGYTF
v_call: TRBV14; d_call: .; cdr3_length: 15; j_call: TRBJ2-1; clone_size: few; cdr3_nt: TGTGCCAGCAGCCAAGATCTTACAAGGGCGGATGAGCAGTTCTTC; cdr3_aa: CASSQDLTRADEQFF
v_call: TRBV12-3/TRBV12-4; d_call: TRBD2; cdr3_length: 15; j_call: TRBJ2-2; clone_size: many; cdr3_nt: TGTGCCAGCAGTTTAGGTCGGGGGGATACCGGGGAGCTGTTTTTT; cdr3_aa: CASSLGRGDTGELFF
v_call: TRBV19; d_call: .; cdr3_length: 15; j_call: TRBJ2-5; clone_size: few; cdr3_nt: TGTGCCAGTAGTATGGGGGGCCTCTTAAAAGAGACCCAGTACTTC; cdr3_aa: CASSMGGLLKETQYF
v_call: TRBV11-3; d_call: TRBD1; cdr3_length: 14; j_call: TRBJ2-7; clone_size: many; cdr3_nt: TGTGCCAGCAGCACAGGGGCCAGCTCCTACGAGCAGTACTTC; cdr3_aa: CASSTGASSYEQYF
v_call: TRBV7-2; d_call: .; cdr3_length: 17; j_call: TRBJ2-6; clone_size: many; cdr3_nt: TGTGCCAGCAGCTTAGGACAACCGACCTCTGGGGCCAACGTCCTGACTTTC; cdr3_aa: CASSLGQPTSGANVLTF
v_call: TRBV10-3; d_call: TRBD2; cdr3_length: 17; j_call: TRBJ2-1; clone_size: many; cdr3_nt: TGTGCCATCAGTGAGTCGGGGGGCGGGGGGGCTTCCTATGAGCAGTTCTTC; cdr3_aa: CAISESGGGGASYEQFF
v_call: TRBV7-8; d_call: TRBD1; cdr3_length: 16; j_call: TRBJ1-3; clone_size: many; cdr3_nt: TGTGCCAGCAGCCCCAGACAGGGAAACTCTGGAAACACCATATATTTT; cdr3_aa: CASSPRQGNSGNTIYF
v_call: TRBV7-6; d_call: TRBD1; cdr3_length: 15; j_call: TRBJ1-2; clone_size: many; cdr3_nt: TGTGCCAGCAGCTTAGGACAGGGCGGAGGGTATGGCTACACCTTC; cdr3_aa: CASSLGQGGGYGYTF
v_call: TRBV28; d_call: .; cdr3_length: 12; j_call: TRBJ1-1; clone_size: many; cdr3_nt: TGTGCCAGTTTAACAGGGAACACTGAAGCTTTCTTT; cdr3_aa: CASLTGNTEAFF
v_call: TRBV29-1; d_call: .; cdr3_length: 10; j_call: TRBJ1-2; clone_size: .; cdr3_nt: TGCAGCGTTGTATGGGATGGCTACACCTTC; cdr3_aa: CSVVWDGYTF
v_call: TRBV6-5; d_call: .; cdr3_length: 14; j_call: TRBJ2-3; clone_size: many; cdr3_nt: TGTGCCAGCAGTTACTCGACGCTCACAGATACGCAGTATTTT; cdr3_aa: CASSYSTLTDTQYF
v_call: TRBV10-3; d_call: .; cdr3_length: 13; j_call: TRBJ2-7; clone_size: many; cdr3_nt: TGTGCCATCAGTTCAGGGGGGAAGTACGAGCAGTACTTC; cdr3_aa: CAISSGGKYEQYF
v_call: TRBV28; d_call: TRBD2; cdr3_length: 13; j_call: TRBJ2-4; clone_size: many; cdr3_nt: TGTGCCAGCACCTCGGGGGGAGGAGGAATTCAGTACTTC; cdr3_aa: CASTSGGGGIQYF
v_call: TRBV7-2; d_call: .; cdr3_length: 14; j_call: TRBJ2-7; clone_size: many; cdr3_nt: TGTGCCAGCAGCTTAGCCCAGGTCCGCTACGAGCAGTACTTC; cdr3_aa: CASSLAQVRYEQYF
v_call: TRBV7-6; d_call: TRBD1; cdr3_length: 16; j_call: TRBJ2-2; clone_size: many; cdr3_nt: TGTGCCAGCAGCTTTGGACAGGTTTCGAACACCGGGGAGCTGTTTTTT; cdr3_aa: CASSFGQVSNTGELFF
v_call: TRBV29-1; d_call: .; cdr3_length: 15; j_call: TRBJ2-3; clone_size: many; cdr3_nt: TGCAGCGTTGAACTGCCTAAGGGTGCTACAGATACGCAGTATTTT; cdr3_aa: CSVELPKGATDTQYF